This TCR beta chain comes out of a study of blood T cell repertoires in COVID-19. For the study at large: Material from acute and convalescent COVID-19 was sourced from the United States, Italy and Spain. From T cells, B-cell-depleted T cells, or PBMCs came the material, which was cDNA or gDNA.

Individuals aged roughly 18 to 90 years were recruited from about two dozen US areas. Cohorts were based on clinical histories the participants reported. The assay was immunoSEQ multiplex PCR, and TCRdb's table has in-frame clones only and misses some. The sample lists 350,000 to 400,000 clones, about 87% seen once, with around 1.9% in the top ten. This CDR3 is built from 15 residues. Germline trimming cut 4 bases from V and 7 bases from J; bases unmatched to any gene: 12. Germline loops: CDR1 LGHDT, CDR2 YNNKEL (reference sequence). The genes are TRBV3-1 (or the pseudogene TRBV3-2) and TRBJ2-7, with TRBD1 matching 8 bases. Sequenced sample: PBMCs or T cells enriched from blood (not recorded which). This TCR was sampled from a man in his forties or fifties in a cohort exposed to, infected with or recovered from COVID-19 (not recorded which). The CDR3 reads CASSRQGRDRKEQYF. The CDR3 DNA reads TGTGCCAGCAGCCGCCAAGGACGGGACAGGAAAGAGCAGTACTTC.